The T cell receptor (beta chain) described here comes from a study of cytomegalovirus exposure and HLA in healthy donors. J gave up 10 bases and V 1 base, and 10 bases lay outside the gene matches. Germline loops: CDR1 SGHTS, CDR2 YDEGEE. The CDR3 runs 15 residues. Findings of the study overall: A few chains tied to CMV proved CMV antigen-specific in vitro.

This table comes from immunoSEQ multiplex PCR, and its TCRdb copy is limited to in-frame clones, with some not included. The table shows 65,000 to 75,000 clones, with 90% to 95% occurring only once. This clone was counted once. Its target is unknown. The chain couples TRBV5-8 to TRBJ2-1; 8 bases are shared with TRBD2. Specimen: PBMCs. The receptor was derived from a man younger than 35 in good health and CMV-seropositive. This chain's CDR3 is CASSLYGTSSSEQFF. The CDR3, as DNA: TGTGCCAGCAGCTTGTATGGGACTAGTTCATCGGAGCAGTTCTTC. The whole variable domain, filled in from reference TRBV5-8 and TRBJ2-1, reads EAGVTQSPTHLIKTRGQQATLRCSPISGHTSVYWYQQALGLGLQFLLWYDEGEERNRGNFPPRFSGRQFPNYSSELNVNALELEDSALYLCASSLYGTSSSEQFFGPGTRLTVL.